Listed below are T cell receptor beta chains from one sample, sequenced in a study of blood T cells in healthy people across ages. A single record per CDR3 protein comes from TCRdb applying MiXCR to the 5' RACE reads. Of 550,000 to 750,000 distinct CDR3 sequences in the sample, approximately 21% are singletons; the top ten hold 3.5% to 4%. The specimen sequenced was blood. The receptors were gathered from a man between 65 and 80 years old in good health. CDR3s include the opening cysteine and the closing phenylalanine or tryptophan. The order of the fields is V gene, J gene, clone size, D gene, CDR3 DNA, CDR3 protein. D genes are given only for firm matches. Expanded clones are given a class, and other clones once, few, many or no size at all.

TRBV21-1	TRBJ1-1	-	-	TGTGCCAGCAGCAACTGGGAGGGGGCCAGCACTGAAGCTTTCTTT	CASSNWEGASTEAFF
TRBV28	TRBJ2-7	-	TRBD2	TGTGCCAGCAGACCGACTAGCGGAGCTTACGAGCAGTACTTC	CASRPTSGAYEQYF
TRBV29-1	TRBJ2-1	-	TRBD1	TGCAGCGCCGCCGACAGGGTAAATGAGCAGTTCTTC	CSAADRVNEQFF
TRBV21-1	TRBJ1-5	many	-	TGTGCCAGCAGCAAAGTGGACAGGGCCCATCAGCCCCAGCATTTT	CASSKVDRAHQPQHF
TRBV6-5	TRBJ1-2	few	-	TGTGCCAGCAGTTCCTCCCGGGTACCTGCGGGCTACACCTTC	CASSSSRVPAGYTF
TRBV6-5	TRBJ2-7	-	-	TGTGCCAGCAGTTACTCGGCTTACTCCTACGAGCAGTACTTC	CASSYSAYSYEQYF
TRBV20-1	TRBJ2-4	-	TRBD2	TGCAGTGCTAGGGGGACTAGCCAGAGTAAAAACATTCAGTACTTC	CSARGTSQSKNIQYF
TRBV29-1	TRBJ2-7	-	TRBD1	TGCAGCGTTGAAGTACTGGACAGGGGTCGCTTCGAGCAGTACTTC	CSVEVLDRGRFEQYF
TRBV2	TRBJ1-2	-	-	TGTGCCAGCAGTGAGGGGGGATTCGGCTATGGCTACACCTTC	CASSEGGFGYGYTF
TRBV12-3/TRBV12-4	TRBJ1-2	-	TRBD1	TGTGCCAGCAGGCGTACAGGGGATAACTATGGCTACACCTTC	CASRRTGDNYGYTF
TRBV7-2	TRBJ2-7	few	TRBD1	TGTGCCAGCAGCTCAATGGACGGCGGACAGGGTTTCTCCTACGAGCAGTACTTC	CASSSMDGGQGFSYEQYF
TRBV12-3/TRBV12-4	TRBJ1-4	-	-	TGTGCCAGCAGCCCCATAGGGGCAGGGCGTGAAAAACTGTTTTTT	CASSPIGAGREKLFF
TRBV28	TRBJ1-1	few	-	TGTGCCAGCAGTTTTAGGGGTAGGAAAGCTTTCTTT	CASSFRGRKAFF
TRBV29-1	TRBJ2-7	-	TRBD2	TGCAGCGTTGCGACTAGCGTGTCCTACGAGCAGTACTTC	CSVATSVSYEQYF
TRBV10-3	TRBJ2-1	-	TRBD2	TGTGCCATCAGTGAAGGTCGGGAGGATGAGCAGTTCTTC	CAISEGREDEQFF
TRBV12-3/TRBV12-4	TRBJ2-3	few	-	TGTGCCAGCAACCAAAACAAAGATACGCAGTATTTT	CASNQNKDTQYF
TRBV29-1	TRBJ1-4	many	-	TGCAGCGTAAAAGGGAGGGCCACTAATGAAAAACTGTTTTTT	CSVKGRATNEKLFF
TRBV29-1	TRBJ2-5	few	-	TGCAGCGTCGGCGGGCAGGAAAACTTCGGAGAGACCCAGTACTTC	CSVGGQENFGETQYF
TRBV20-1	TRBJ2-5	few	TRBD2	TGCAGTGCTCTCGGACTAGCGGGAGGGCCGTGGCAAGAGACCCAGTACTTC	CSALGLAGGPWQETQYF
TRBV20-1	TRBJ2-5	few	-	TGCAGTGCCTATTACGGGCCTCCGAAAGAGACCCAGTACTTC	CSAYYGPPKETQYF
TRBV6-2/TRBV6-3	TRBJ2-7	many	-	TGTGCCAGCAGTTACGGTCGGCAGGGGTCAAAATCCTCCTACGAGCAGTACTTC	CASSYGRQGSKSSYEQYF
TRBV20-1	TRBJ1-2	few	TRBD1	TGCAGTGCTACAGGGGGCGAGGCTGGCTACACCTTC	CSATGGEAGYTF
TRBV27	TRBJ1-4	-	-	TGTGCCAGCAGTGGACAGCGGGCAACTAATGAAAAACTGTTTTTT	CASSGQRATNEKLFF
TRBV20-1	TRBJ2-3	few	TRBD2	TGCAGTGCCAGAGATAGCGGGAGGTCGAACACGCAGTATTTT	CSARDSGRSNTQYF
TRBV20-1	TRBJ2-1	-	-	TGCAGTGCTAGAAGTGGGAGTGATTTTAATGAGCAGTTCTTC	CSARSGSDFNEQFF